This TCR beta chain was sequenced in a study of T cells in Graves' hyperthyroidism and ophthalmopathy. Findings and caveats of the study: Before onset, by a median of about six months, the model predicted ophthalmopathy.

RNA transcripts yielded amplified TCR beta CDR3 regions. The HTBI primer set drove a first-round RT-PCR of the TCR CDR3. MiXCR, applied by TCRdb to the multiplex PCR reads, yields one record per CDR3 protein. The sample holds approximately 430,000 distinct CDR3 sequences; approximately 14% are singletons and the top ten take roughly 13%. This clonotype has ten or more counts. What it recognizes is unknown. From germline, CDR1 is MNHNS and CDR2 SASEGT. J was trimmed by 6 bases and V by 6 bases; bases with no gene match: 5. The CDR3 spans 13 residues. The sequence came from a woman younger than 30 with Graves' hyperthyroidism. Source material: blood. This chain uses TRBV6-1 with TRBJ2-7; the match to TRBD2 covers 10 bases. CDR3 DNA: TGTGCCAGCAGACTGCTAGCGGGAGCCGAGCAGTACTTC. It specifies CASRLLAGAEQYF.